This TCR beta chain was obtained from a study of cytomegalovirus exposure and HLA in healthy donors. This clone was picked up a small number of times. Its antigen is still unknown. Study-level points and caveats: Cytomegalovirus status, reportedly, was diagnosed with high specificity and sensitivity by the classifier. Listed as cytomegalovirus-associated were 164 TCR beta chains.

The CDR3 runs 16 residues. CDR1 and CDR2 (germline): LNHNV, YYDKDF (reference sequence). The V gene lost 1 base and the J gene lost 6 bases, with 13 bases spanning the gap. Sequenced by immunoSEQ multiplex PCR; TCRdb stores in-frame clones only, minus some. This table has approximately 160,000 clones, 86% appearing once. Separation from the roughly 670-subject first cohort characterized the approximately 130-subject validation cohort, to which the donors belonged. The sequenced sample was PBMCs. The V and J genes are TRBV15 and TRBJ1-6; D may be TRBD1 (6 bases). The clonotype was recovered from a young woman in good health and CMV-seronegative. DNA of the CDR3: TGTGCCACCAGCAGAGGGGAGGGGGTCACTAATTCACCCCTCCACTTT. It translates to CATSRGEGVTNSPLHF.